The clone carrying this T cell receptor (beta chain) was observed many times. The data were obtained in a study of read filtering for tumor transcriptome and immune sequencing. The CDR3 runs 14 residues. Germline V gene sequence: CDR1 SGHRS, CDR2 YFSETQ. With 1 base removed from V and 3 bases from J, the gap between germline ends came to 11 bases. This library used roughly 370 ng RNA and molecular barcoded adaptors spanning alpha/delta and beta/gamma chains. Via MiXCR, TCRdb re-called the reads, giving one row per CDR3 protein. The sample comprises some 140,000 distinct CDR3 sequences, about 12% of which are singletons, and about 8.6% rests with the top ten.

The specimen was a population of CD138-negative cells sorted from bone marrow. This sequence originates from a donor aged 40 or over with multiple myeloma. This chain connects TRBV5-1 to TRBJ2-7; D possibly corresponds to TRBD2 (5 bases). CDR3: CASSLRGANYEQYF. DNA for the CDR3: TGCGCCAGCAGCTTGCGGGGTGCCAACTACGAGCAGTACTTC.